One sample yielded the 19 T cell receptor beta chains listed below, sequenced in a study of blood T cell repertoires in COVID-19. Assay used: immunoSEQ multiplex PCR; TCRdb lists only in-frame clones, some missing. The sample has around 94,000 clones, about 78% seen once. Specimen: peripheral blood. The source of these receptors is a man in his sixties with active or convalescent COVID-19.

This chain links TRBV19 with TRBJ2-3; maybe TRBD2 (5 bases). The CDR3 has 13 residues. Trimming stripped 3 bases from V and 6 bases from J, with 10 bases between. The germline V gene has CDR1 LNHDA and CDR2 SQIVND (reference sequence). The CDR3 DNA is TGTGCCAGTAGTATGGTTAGCGCCGATACGCAGTATTTT. This codes for CASSMVSADTQYF.

The chain links TRBV11-3 to TRBJ2-1, with TRBD2 identical over 10 bases. V shed 3 bases and J 3 bases; nucleotides not matched to a gene: 2. The CDR3 runs 15 residues. Germline V gene sequence: CDR1 SGHNT, CDR2 YENEEA. CDR3 residues: CASSFEREGYNEQFF. The CDR3 DNA reads TGTGCCAGCAGCTTTGAGCGGGAGGGCTACAATGAGCAGTTCTTC. The whole variable domain, filled in from reference TRBV11-3 and TRBJ2-1, reads EAGVVQSPRYKIIEKKQPVAFWCNPISGHNTLYWYLQNLGQGPELLIRYENEEAVDDSQLPKDRFSAERLKGVDSTLKIQPAELGDSAVYLCASSFEREGYNEQFFGPGTRLTVL.

This rearrangement joins TRBV5-1 to TRBJ2-3; TRBD1 matches 9 bases. The length of the CDR3 is 14 residues. V was pared by 3 bases and J by 3 bases, with 2 bases of the junction left unmatched. Germline CDR1 and CDR2: SGHRS and YFSETQ. The CDR3 protein is CASSWTGETDTQYF. CDR3 nucleotides: TGCGCCAGCAGCTGGACAGGGGAAACAGATACGCAGTATTTT.

CDR3 loop: CASSPRADNTGELFF. CDR3 nucleotides: TGTGCCAGCTCACCACGAGCGGACAACACCGGGGAGCTGTTTTTT. V usage is TRBV18 and J usage is TRBJ2-2, with a tentative D call TRBD2 (5 bases). The germline V and J ends were trimmed by 1 base and 2 bases, with 8 bases remaining between them. Germline assignment: CDR1 KGHSH and CDR2 LQKENI. The CDR3 loop spans 15 amino acids.

V usage is TRBV5-6 and J usage is TRBJ1-1; TRBD1 agrees at 9 bases. The CDR3 contains 14 residues. Germline lookup yields CDR1 SGHDT and CDR2 YYEEEE. The ends lost 5 bases at V and 5 bases at J; junction bases unmatched: 7. The CDR3, as DNA: TGTGCCAGCAGATACCGGGACAGGGTGACTGAAGCTTTCTTT. Protein: CASRYRDRVTEAFF.

This chain uses TRBV3-1 (or the pseudogene TRBV3-2) with TRBJ2-1, with D possibly matching TRBD1 (5 bases). V was cut by 0 bases and J by 4 bases, with 13 bases left in between. This CDR3 comprises 16 residues. Germline CDR1 is LGHDT and CDR2 is YNNKEL (reference sequence). The CDR3 DNA follows: TGTGCCAGCAGCCAAGATTTAGGGGCCAAATACAATGAGCAGTTCTTC. As protein: CASSQDLGAKYNEQFF.

The V gene is TRBV19, the J gene TRBJ2-1, with D hard to call. There are 13 residues in the CDR3. Trimming took off 2 bases at V and 1 base at J, with 3 bases between the two ends. Germline values: CDR1 LNHDA, CDR2 SQIVND (reference sequence). CDR3 DNA: TGTGCCAGTAGTATACAATCCTACAATGAGCAGTTCTTC. Its protein product is CASSIQSYNEQFF.

The J gene is TRBJ2-3, the V gene TRBV28, with a weak D call TRBD2 (5 bases). CDR3 size: 15 residues. Per germline, CDR1 MDHEN and CDR2 SYDVKM. V was shortened by 3 bases and J by 0 bases, with 10 bases between the two germline ends. The CDR3 sequence: CASSFGRTSTDTQYF. The DNA for the CDR3 is TGTGCCAGCAGTTTTGGTCGGACTAGCACAGATACGCAGTATTTT.

This clone was found a few times. This chain connects TRBV5-1 to TRBJ2-1; 10 bases are a match to TRBD1. Germline V gene sequence: CDR1 SGHRS, CDR2 YFSETQ. V was clipped by 4 bases and J by 7 bases; unmatched bases: 5. The CDR3 runs to 14 residues. The CDR3, as DNA: TGCGCCAGCAGCGCTCGGACAGGGGGGAATGAGCAGTTCTTC. Amino acid sequence: CASSARTGGNEQFF. The full variable domain, in which reference TRBV5-1 and TRBJ2-1 provide the parts outside the CDR3, is KAGVTQTPRYLIKTRGQQVTLSCSPISGHRSVSWYQQTPGQGLQFLFEYFSETQRNKGNFPGRFSGRQFSNSRSEMNVSTLELGDSALYLCASSARTGGNEQFFGPGTRLTVL.

The chain couples TRBV7-9 to TRBJ2-1, with D possibly TRBD2 on 5 matching bases. CDR1 SEHNR and CDR2 FQNEAQ come from the germline V gene (reference sequence). This CDR3 has 13 amino acids. V was shortened by 4 bases and J by 3 bases, with 7 bases between the two germline ends. The CDR3 sequence is CASSYGIYNEQFF. CDR3 nucleotide sequence: TGTGCCAGCAGCTACGGGATCTACAATGAGCAGTTCTTC.

The chain couples TRBV19 to TRBJ2-2, with 8 bases fitting TRBD2. V was clipped by 2 bases and J by 4 bases; unmatched bases: 3. Germline V gene lookup returns CDR1 LNHDA and CDR2 SQIVND (reference sequence). CDR3 size: 15 residues. The CDR3 is CASSISGGCTGELFF. In DNA form, the CDR3 reads TGTGCCAGTAGTATATCGGGGGGGTGCACCGGGGAGCTGTTTTTT.

V and J are TRBV28 and TRBJ2-1; maybe TRBD2 (6 bases). The CDR3 has 12 residues. Trimming took 2 bases from V and 7 from J, leaving 6 bases between them. Germline V gene lookup returns CDR1 MDHEN and CDR2 SYDVKM. The CDR3 region has the DNA TGTGCCAGCAGTTTAGGAGGGAATGAGCAGTTCTTC. Protein product: CASSLGGNEQFF.

The V and J genes are TRBV5-1 and TRBJ2-4; D may be TRBD2 (6 bases). The germline V and J ends were trimmed by 0 bases and 0 bases, with 13 bases remaining between them. Germline V gene data show CDR1 as SGHRS and CDR2 as YFSETQ. This CDR3 spans 17 amino acids. The CDR3 loop reads CASSLASGVRAKNIQYF. CDR3 DNA sequence: TGCGCCAGCAGCTTGGCGTCGGGGGTCAGAGCCAAAAACATTCAGTACTTC.

This clone was seen a few times. This sequence joins TRBV25-1 and TRBJ2-1, with 15 positions matching TRBD2. The CDR3 spans 16 residues. The germline V gene has CDR1 MGHDK and CDR2 SYGVNS. Trimming at V came to 4 bases and at J to 9 bases, leaving 7 bases not matched to a gene. CDR3 DNA sequence: TGTGCCAGCAGTGGCGCCGGGACTAGCGGGAGGAGTGAGCAGTTCTTC. Protein: CASSGAGTSGRSEQFF. The full variable domain, in which reference TRBV25-1 and TRBJ2-1 provide the parts outside the CDR3, is EADIYQTPRYLVIGTGKKITLECSQTMGHDKMYWYQQDPGMELHLIHYSYGVNSTEKGDLSSESTVSRIRTEHFPLTLESARPSHTSQYLCASSGAGTSGRSEQFFGPGTRLTVL.

V usage is TRBV18 and J usage is TRBJ2-5, with 9 bases matching TRBD1. Trimming cost V 3 bases and J 4 bases; bases outside gene matches: 9. This CDR3 is built from 16 residues. Per the germline V gene, CDR1 is KGHSH and CDR2 is LQKENI. This CDR3 is CASSPAGTGTRETQYF. The CDR3, as DNA: TGTGCCAGCTCACCCGCCGGGACAGGGACCCGAGAGACCCAGTACTTC. The full variable domain, completed using reference TRBV18 and TRBJ2-5, is NAGVMQNPRHLVRRRGQEARLRCSPMKGHSHVYWYRQLPEEGLKFMVYLQKENIIDESGMPKERFSAEFPKEGPSILRIQQVVRGDSAAYFCASSPAGTGTRETQYFGPGTRLLVL.

The CDR3: CASSFSGGNYNEQFF. The CDR3 DNA reads TGTGCCAGCAGCTTTAGCGGGGGAAACTACAATGAGCAGTTCTTC. This sequence joins TRBV7-2 and TRBJ2-1; 9 nucleotides line up with TRBD2. The CDR3 contains 15 residues. Trimming cost V 3 bases and J 3 bases; bases outside gene matches: 3. Germline assignment: CDR1 SGHTA and CDR2 FQGNSA. The complete variable domain, with remaining parts taken from reference TRBV7-2 and TRBJ2-1, reads GAGVSQSPSNKVTEKGKDVELRCDPISGHTALYWYRQSLGQGLEFLIYFQGNSAPDKSGLPSDRFSAERTGGSVSTLTIQRTQQEDSAVYLCASSFSGGNYNEQFFGPGTRLTVL.

The rearrangement uses TRBV10-2 and TRBJ2-7; a possible D gene is TRBD2 (5 bases). The CDR3 runs 15 residues. Trimming cost V 2 bases and J 2 bases, with 13 bases left between them. Germline CDR1 and CDR2: WSHSY and SAAADI. CDR3 region: CASSERADSAYEQYF. CDR3 nucleotide sequence: TGCGCCAGCAGTGAGAGGGCGGACTCCGCCTACGAGCAGTACTTC.

V usage is TRBV24-1 and J usage is TRBJ1-5; 7 positions match TRBD1. Unmatched junction bases numbered 6, after V lost 5 bases and J lost 6 bases. Germline CDR1 is KGHDR and CDR2 is SFDVKD. The CDR3 length is 14 residues. DNA of the CDR3: TGTGCCACCAGTGCCGGAGGGGGCGGTCAGCCCCAGCATTTT. Amino acid sequence: CATSAGGGGQPQHF.

This clone was picked up one time. The rearrangement links TRBV7-9 to TRBJ2-7; the match to TRBD2 covers 9 bases. This CDR3 spans 14 amino acids. Germline trimming cut 1 base from V and 4 bases from J; bases unmatched to any gene: 2. Germline CDR1 reads SEHNR; CDR2 reads FQNEAQ (reference sequence). CDR3 nucleotides: TGTGCCAGCAGCTTAGGCGGGAGGGCGTACGAGCAGTACTTC. Amino acids: CASSLGGRAYEQYF.